The 25 T cell receptor beta chains reported below all come from one sample, sequenced in a study of T cell responses to AZD1222 COVID-19 vaccine. TCRdb's copy holds only in-frame clones and misses some; the assay was immunoSEQ multiplex PCR. Of about 110,000 clones in the sample, around 87% were seen once. The specimen was peripheral blood, collected on day 0 of AZD1222 vaccination. Every receptor here comes from an adult in good health.

Turning to this clone: This CDR3 is also generated by other DNA sequences in the sample. The DNA for the CDR3 is TGTGCCAGCAGTAGGGGACCGAGCAATCAGCCCCAGCATTTT. Its translation: CASSRGPSNQPQHF. The V gene is TRBV28, the J gene TRBJ1-5, with D maybe TRBD1 (5 bases). CDR3 length: 14 amino acids. The V end was cut by 5 bases, the J end by 1 base, with 9 bases between. Germline loops: CDR1 MDHEN, CDR2 SYDVKM.

The gene calls are TRBV11-2 and TRBJ2-1; D may be TRBD2 (5 bases). V was clipped by 0 bases and J by 10 bases, with 7 bases between them. The CDR3 length is 12 residues. Per the germline V gene, CDR1 is SGHAT and CDR2 is FQNNGV. The CDR3 reads CASSLDRGEQFF. The CDR3 region has the DNA TGTGCCAGCAGCTTAGACCGCGGGGAGCAGTTCTTC.

The V call is TRBV6-2 or TRBV6-3, the J call TRBJ2-3, with 8 bases fitting TRBD2. V dropped 2 bases and J dropped 2; count of bases not matched to a gene: 3. CDR1 and CDR2 (germline): MNHEY, SVGEGT. The CDR3 covers 15 residues. CDR3 amino acids: CASSYAGGYTDTQYF. CDR3 bases: TGTGCCAGCAGTTACGCGGGGGGATACACAGATACGCAGTATTTT.

This clone was seen just once. The chain couples TRBV4-3 to TRBJ1-2; TRBD1 matches 10 bases. CDR1 is LGHNA, CDR2 YSLEER, per germline. V was pared by 1 base and J by 8 bases, with 4 bases of the junction left unmatched. The CDR3 runs to 14 residues. The CDR3: CASSQGQGAYGYTF. Here the CDR3 DNA reads TGCGCCAGCAGCCAAGGACAGGGGGCTTACGGCTACACCTTC.

This clone has more than one count but fewer than ten. The V call is TRBV19, the J call TRBJ2-2, with a weak D call TRBD1 (5 bases). With 3 bases removed from V and 6 bases from J, the gap between germline ends came to 8 bases. CDR1 LNHDA and CDR2 SQIVND come from the germline V gene (reference sequence). This CDR3 is built from 13 residues. CDR3 DNA sequence: TGTGCCAGTAGTATCTGGGGCGCCGGGGAGCTGTTTTTT. Encoded protein: CASSIWGAGELFF.

The V gene is TRBV3-1 (or the pseudogene TRBV3-2), the J gene TRBJ1-2; no clear D gene. From germline, CDR1 is LGHDT and CDR2 YNNKEL (reference sequence). The CDR3 extends over 14 amino acids. V was trimmed by 7 bases and J by 4 bases, leaving 16 bases between them. The CDR3 spells CASTGRERGYGYTF. CDR3 sequence (DNA): TGTGCCAGCACCGGGAGGGAAAGAGGCTATGGCTACACCTTC.

V is TRBV30 and J is TRBJ1-1; D call uncertain. This CDR3 has 14 amino acids. The V gene's germline CDR1 is GTSNPN and CDR2 SVGIG (reference sequence). Trimming shortened V by 5 bases and J by 0 bases, and 13 bases separated the two germline ends. The CDR3 DNA reads as TGTGCCTGGTCCCGCGGGAACATGAACACTGAAGCTTTCTTT. Protein: CAWSRGNMNTEAFF. Complete variable domain (other parts from reference TRBV30 and TRBJ1-1): SQTIHQWPATLVQPVGSPLSLECTVEGTSNPNLYWYRQAAGRGLQLLFYSVGIGQISSEVPQNLSASRPQDRQFILSSKKLLLSDSGFYLCAWSRGNMNTEAFFGQGTRLTVV.

The chain links TRBV7-9 to TRBJ2-5; TRBD2 aligns across 8 bases. The CDR3 spans 13 residues. V was clipped by 6 bases and J by 5 bases; unmatched bases: 5. The germline gives CDR1 SEHNR, CDR2 FQNEAQ (reference sequence). The CDR3: CASRQLAVETQYF. CDR3 nucleotides: TGTGCCAGCAGACAACTAGCGGTTGAGACCCAGTACTTC.

This chain joins TRBV2 and TRBJ2-7; no clear D. The CDR3 is made up of 12 amino acids. In germline, CDR1 is SNHLY, CDR2 FYNNEI. The ends were cut back, 9 bases at V and 2 bases at J, with 11 bases in the middle. CDR3 in amino acids: CASGRRTYEQYF. DNA for the CDR3: TGTGCCAGTGGACGGCGGACCTACGAGCAGTACTTC.

The V call is TRBV28, the J call TRBJ1-2; D ambiguous. Germline V lookup: CDR1 MDHEN, CDR2 SYDVKM. V was pared by 4 bases and J by 8 bases, with 5 bases between. The CDR3 covers 10 residues. As DNA, the CDR3 is TGTGCCAGCAGTTCAAGCGGCTACACCTTC. Translation: CASSSSGYTF.

This chain links TRBV5-1 with TRBJ1-1, with a tentative D call TRBD1 (6 bases). This CDR3 comprises 16 residues. Germline loops: CDR1 SGHRS, CDR2 YFSETQ. The germline V and J ends were trimmed by 3 bases and 1 base, with 16 bases remaining between them. CDR3 nucleotide sequence: TGCGCCAGCAGCTCCTCCTCAGGGGCTCAGAACACTGAAGCTTTCTTT. Translation gives CASSSSSGAQNTEAFF.

The chain is built from TRBV5-1 and TRBJ2-5; 13 bases align to TRBD2. CDR1 is SGHRS and CDR2 is YFSETQ in the germline V gene. V shed 0 bases, J shed 5 bases, and the junction held 7 bases outside the gene matches. This CDR3 comprises 17 residues. CDR3 coding DNA: TGCGCCAGCAGCTTGGCCACTAGCGGGGGGGCGTTGGAGACCCAGTACTTC. This codes for CASSLATSGGALETQYF.

J is TRBJ2-5 and V is TRBV30, with unresolved D. V was shortened by 0 bases and J by 0 bases, with 5 bases between the two germline ends. There are 13 residues in the CDR3. CDR1 is GTSNPN, CDR2 SVGIG, per germline (reference sequence). CDR3 sequence: CAWSVSDQETQYF. The CDR3 DNA reads as TGTGCCTGGAGTGTCTCCGACCAAGAGACCCAGTACTTC.

V gene TRBV7-9 combines with J gene TRBJ2-7; 8 bases map to TRBD1. The CDR3 is 14 residues long. The junction had 4 bases not matched to a gene; V was cut back by 3 bases and J by 3 bases. CDR1 and CDR2 (germline): SEHNR, FQNEAQ (reference sequence). The CDR3 here is CASSFITGGYEQYF. The CDR3 nucleotides read TGTGCCAGCAGCTTCATTACAGGGGGCTACGAGCAGTACTTC.

This clone was seen a single time. This chain connects TRBV27 to TRBJ1-2; D not resolved. CDR1 is MNHEY, CDR2 SMNVEV, per germline (reference sequence). The length of the CDR3 is 13 residues. The ends were cut back, 0 bases at V and 2 bases at J, with 4 bases in the middle. DNA for the CDR3: TGTGCCAGCAGTTTATCGGAAAACTATGGCTACACCTTC. Encoded protein: CASSLSENYGYTF.

This chain uses TRBV7-2 with TRBJ1-6, with 10 bases that match TRBD1. The CDR3 is 16 amino acids. CDR1 SGHTA and CDR2 FQGNSA come from the germline V gene. Trimming removed 7 bases from V and 4 bases from J; junction bases left unmatched: 7. The CDR3 DNA reads TGTGCCAGCACCGAAAGGGGACAGGGGTATAATTCACCCCTCCACTTT. It codes for CASTERGQGYNSPLHF.

The chain is built from TRBV3-1 (or the pseudogene TRBV3-2) and TRBJ2-2; D gene unclear. Germline CDR1 LGHDT, CDR2 YNNKEL (reference sequence). V lost 3 bases and J lost 5, with 7 bases in between. This CDR3 contains 13 residues. CDR3 coding DNA: TGTGCCAGCAGCCAGGTGATGACCGGGGAGCTGTTTTTT. As protein: CASSQVMTGELFF.

The chain carries TRBV7-8 and TRBJ1-1; maybe TRBD1 (6 bases). This CDR3 has 13 residues. V dropped 1 base and J dropped 10 bases, with 13 bases sitting between them. Germline CDR1 reads SGHVS; CDR2 reads FQNEAQ. The CDR3 coding sequence is TGTGCCAGCAGCTTAGGCGTCAGGGGACCAGCTTTCTTT. The encoded protein is CASSLGVRGPAFF.

The chain links TRBV7-2 to TRBJ1-6; weak D call: TRBD1 (6 bases). The length of the CDR3 is 14 residues. Germline CDR1 is SGHTA and CDR2 is FQGNSA. V was trimmed by 4 bases and J by 9 bases, leaving 13 bases between them. The CDR3 reads CASSSRGFASPLHF. The CDR3 region has the DNA TGTGCCAGCAGCTCTAGGGGGTTTGCTTCACCCCTCCACTTT.

The chain has TRBV7-2 and TRBJ2-3; no reliable D call. V was cut by 0 bases and J by 3 bases, with 4 bases left in between. The CDR3 runs 13 residues. Germline V gene lookup returns CDR1 SGHTA and CDR2 FQGNSA. In DNA form, the CDR3 reads TGTGCCAGCAGCTTAGCGTGGACAGATACGCAGTATTTT. Translating gives CASSLAWTDTQYF.

J is TRBJ2-7 and V is TRBV5-5; 9 bases are a match to TRBD2. The CDR3 consists of 15 residues. CDR1 and CDR2 from the germline V gene are SGHKS and YYEKEE (reference sequence). The V segment lost 0 bases and the J segment 3 bases; nucleotides outside the gene matches: 4. In nucleotides, the CDR3 is TGTGCCAGCAGCTTGGGAGTTAGCGGGGGCTACGAGCAGTACTTC. As protein: CASSLGVSGGYEQYF.

V gene TRBV30 combines with J gene TRBJ2-5, with D possibly TRBD1 on 8 matching bases. The CDR3 sequence is 16 residues long. Germline lookup yields CDR1 GTSNPN and CDR2 SVGIG (reference sequence). Trimming removed 2 bases at V and 0 bases at J, with 16 bases between. The CDR3 bases are TGTGCCTGGAGTCCCAGGGGGCGGGGGTACCAAGAGACCCAGTACTTC. Translation: CAWSPRGRGYQETQYF.

V is TRBV6-5 and J is TRBJ1-4, with 9 bases lining up with TRBD1. The V gene end was trimmed by 2 bases and the J gene end by 12 bases; junction bases not matched to a gene: 7. Germline-derived CDR1 and CDR2 are MNHEY and SVGAGI. This CDR3 has 14 amino acids. The CDR3 DNA reads as TGTGCCAGCAGTTACCAGATGGACAGGGGACAACTGTTTTTT. Translated: CASSYQMDRGQLFF.

V and J are TRBV2 and TRBJ2-1, with D unclear. Germline values: CDR1 SNHLY, CDR2 FYNNEI. The V gene lost 5 bases and the J gene lost 10 bases, with 9 bases spanning the gap. The CDR3 loop spans 11 amino acids. CDR3 DNA sequence: TGTGCCAGCAGTCTTACAAGAGAGCAGTTCTTC. Encoded protein: CASSLTREQFF.

In nucleotides, the CDR3 is TGTGCCAGTAGTCCGCTCCAGGGTGGCTACACCTTC. It codes for CASSPLQGGYTF. The chain uses TRBV19 and TRBJ1-2, with TRBD1 as a possible D gene (5 bases). Germline V lookup: CDR1 LNHDA, CDR2 SQIVND (reference sequence). Trimming stripped 5 bases from V and 7 bases from J, with 11 bases between. CDR3 length equals 12 residues.